The next 8 T cell receptor beta chains were all read from a single sample in a study of shared clonotypes between healthy human individuals. TCRdb's table, derived via immunoSEQ multiplex PCR, lists solely in-frame clones and lacks some. Of millions of clones in the sample, around 90% are singletons; the top ten hold 0.14%. Material: naive CD4+ T cells sorted from blood. The subset: CD45RA+ positively selected. These receptors were obtained from a man between 18 and 29 years old in good health.

The chain links TRBV5-4 to TRBJ2-1, with D perhaps matching TRBD1 (6 bases). The V and J ends lost 0 bases and 0 bases respectively, with 16 bases between them. Germline lookup yields CDR1 SGHNT and CDR2 YYREEE (reference sequence). The CDR3 is made up of 18 amino acids. The CDR3 DNA reads as TGTGCCAGCAGCTTGGGGGGCCCAACAGGGAGCTCCTACAATGAGCAGTTCTTC. Translating it yields CASSLGGPTGSSYNEQFF.

About this clone: The sample holds other DNA sequences that translate to the same CDR3. The rearrangement links TRBV4-1 to TRBJ2-1; 11 bases are shared with TRBD2. CDR1 is MGHRA and CDR2 is YSYEKL in the germline V gene. The CDR3 has 15 amino acids. After removal of 3 bases from V and 4 bases from J, the junction contained 2 bases not matched to a gene. This CDR3 reads CASSQGTSGYNEQFF. The CDR3 region has the DNA TGCGCCAGCAGCCAGGGGACTAGCGGTTACAATGAGCAGTTCTTC.

The genes are TRBV5-1 and TRBJ2-1; D gene uncertain. The V gene lost 0 bases and the J gene lost 0 bases, with 10 bases spanning the gap. Germline V gene lookup returns CDR1 SGHRS and CDR2 YFSETQ. The CDR3 loop spans 16 amino acids. For the CDR3, the DNA is TGCGCCAGCAGCTTGGAGGGCACCAGCTCCTACAATGAGCAGTTCTTC. This codes for CASSLEGTSSYNEQFF.

The genes are TRBV5-1 and TRBJ2-7, with D maybe TRBD2 (7 bases). Germline lookup yields CDR1 SGHRS and CDR2 YFSETQ. The CDR3 is 14 residues long. Deletions cut 3 bases from V and 1 base from J, with 11 bases between. CDR3 sequence reads: CASSSRGASYEQYF. The CDR3 DNA sequence: TGCGCCAGCAGCTCCCGGGGGGCTTCCTACGAGCAGTACTTC.

The count of this clone is one. The DNA for the CDR3 is TGTGCCAGCAGTACTAGCGGGAGATTCCAAGAGACCCAGTACTTC. Residues: CASSTSGRFQETQYF. V is TRBV27 and J is TRBJ2-5, with TRBD2 matching 11 bases. Germline lookup yields CDR1 MNHEY and CDR2 SMNVEV (reference sequence). With V trimmed by 5 bases and J by 1 base, 3 bases remained unmatched. CDR3 length: 15 residues.

The genes are TRBV6-4 and TRBJ2-7; perhaps TRBD1 as D (6 bases). Germline lookup yields CDR1 MRHNA and CDR2 SNTAGT. The germline V and J ends were trimmed by 7 bases and 2 bases, with 15 bases remaining between them. The CDR3 length is 14 residues. The CDR3 DNA follows: TGTGCCAGCACCAAAAAACAGGGACCCTACGAGCAGTACTTC. Its translation is CASTKKQGPYEQYF.

The genes are TRBV10-3 and TRBJ1-5; D is ambiguous. The V gene's germline CDR1 is ENHRY and CDR2 SYGVKD. V was pared by 10 bases and J by 6 bases, with 13 bases between. The CDR3 runs 12 residues. CDR3 in DNA: TGTGCCACCCGAGAATTCGCTCAGCCCCAGCATTTT. As protein: CATREFAQPQHF.

The CDR3 DNA reads TGTGCCAGCAGCAGGAGGACAGGGGTGGATGAGCAGTACTTC. Residues: CASSRRTGVDEQYF. The genes are TRBV7-2 and TRBJ2-7; TRBD1 matches at 9 bases. V was pared by 5 bases and J by 7 bases, with 9 bases of the junction left unmatched. This CDR3 has 14 amino acids. Germline-derived CDR1 and CDR2 are SGHTA and FQGNSA. Complete variable domain (other parts from reference TRBV7-2 and TRBJ2-7): GAGVSQSPSNKVTEKGKDVELRCDPISGHTALYWYRQSLGQGLEFLIYFQGNSAPDKSGLPSDRFSAERTGGSVSTLTIQRTQQEDSAVYLCASSRRTGVDEQYFGPGTRLTVT.